This T cell receptor beta chain was identified during a study of T cell changes during pregnancy in multiple sclerosis. The repertoire was sequenced with immunoSEQ multiplex PCR; TCRdb's copy has only in-frame clones and lacks some. The table shows tens of thousands of clones, with about 92% occurring only once. Germline-derived CDR1 and CDR2 are MDHEN and SYDVKM. The V gene lost 6 bases and the J gene lost 5 bases, with 16 bases spanning the gap. The CDR3 totals 14 residues. The sequenced sample was CD8+ T cells from peripheral blood mononuclear cells, obtained in the third trimester of pregnancy. The sequence was obtained from a female donor with multiple sclerosis, enrolled in a pregnancy study. The chain carries TRBV28 and TRBJ1-1, with a tentative D call TRBD1 (5 bases). CDR3 loop: CASRPPGRGTEAFF. CDR3 DNA: TGTGCCAGCAGGCCCCCAGGGAGGGGAACTGAAGCTTTCTTT.